Below are 20 T cell receptor beta chains sequenced from a single sample in a study of Ad26.COV2.S vaccination and SARS-CoV-2 variants. This sample's treatment: some 20 received Ad26.COV2.S at low or high dose, single or two shots; 5 received placebo; per-sample allocation not given. Sampling happened 63 days after the first vaccine or placebo injection. Sequencing was performed with immunoSEQ multiplex PCR; in TCRdb, only in-frame clones are kept and a portion is missing. The sample contains 200,000 to 250,000 clones, approximately 90% of which appear only once. Material: peripheral blood, obtained in a trial of Ad26.COV2.S vaccine versus placebo. The receptors come from a person aged 18-65 years who received the Ad26.COV2.S COVID-19 vaccine or a placebo.

This chain uses TRBV28 with TRBJ1-1; a weak D match, TRBD1 (5 bases). CDR1 is MDHEN and CDR2 is SYDVKM in the germline V gene. Trimming shortened V by 5 bases and J by 6 bases, and 10 bases separated the two germline ends. The CDR3 extends over 12 amino acids. The CDR3, as DNA: TGTGCCAGCAGTCGCGGGACCCCTGAAGCTTTCTTT. Amino acids: CASSRGTPEAFF.

The chain employs TRBV29-1 and TRBJ1-1, with no clear D. Germline V gives CDR1 SQVTM, CDR2 ANQGSEA. The CDR3 covers 13 residues. V shed 6 bases and J shed 3 bases, with 14 bases lying between them. The CDR3: CSVKTGFDTEAFF. The CDR3, as DNA: TGCAGCGTCAAGACCGGGTTTGACACTGAAGCTTTCTTT.

The rearrangement joins TRBV19 to TRBJ2-5; possible D gene TRBD1, 5 bases. The CDR3 is 13 residues long. Germline V CDR1 and CDR2: LNHDA, SQIVND (reference sequence). The V end was cut by 5 bases, the J end by 0 bases, with 7 bases between. CDR3 sequence: CASSLTDQETQYF. Here the CDR3 DNA reads TGTGCCAGTAGTTTGACAGACCAAGAGACCCAGTACTTC.

V gene TRBV15 combines with J gene TRBJ2-7; D could derive from TRBD1 or TRBD2 (6 bases each). CDR1 is LNHNV and CDR2 is YYDKDF in the germline V gene (reference sequence). V was clipped by 0 bases and J by 5 bases, with 14 bases between them. The length of the CDR3 is 15 residues. In nucleotides, the CDR3 is TGTGCCACCAGCAGAGATTCGGGGGCCTTAGACGAGCAGTACTTC. This gives the protein CATSRDSGALDEQYF.

CDR3 sequence (DNA): TGCGCCAGCAGCCCCGTCGACAGTACCGGGGAGCTGTTTTTT. Translated: CASSPVDSTGELFF. The V call is TRBV5-1, the J call TRBJ2-2; tentatively, D is TRBD1 (5 bases). From germline, CDR1 is SGHRS and CDR2 YFSETQ. This CDR3 has 14 amino acids. Trimming stripped 4 bases from V and 5 bases from J, with 12 bases between.

The chain couples TRBV7-2 to TRBJ2-5; 16 bases are a match to TRBD2. The CDR3 spans 18 residues. The germline V gene encodes CDR1 SGHTA and CDR2 FQGNSA. V trimming: 5 bases; J trimming: 5 bases; junction bases outside the gene matches: 11. The CDR3 coding sequence is TGTGCCAGCAGCCTCCATGGGACTAGCGGGGGGGCCGGTGAGACCCAGTACTTC. It yields the protein CASSLHGTSGGAGETQYF. Combining the CDR3 with reference TRBV7-2 and TRBJ2-5 gives the whole variable domain GAGVSQSPSNKVTEKGKDVELRCDPISGHTALYWYRQSLGQGLEFLIYFQGNSAPDKSGLPSDRFSAERTGGSVSTLTIQRTQQEDSAVYLCASSLHGTSGGAGETQYFGPGTRLLVL.

The CDR3 here is CASSSDQGFVGYTF. CDR3 nucleotides: TGCGCCAGCAGTTCAGACCAGGGTTTTGTAGGCTACACCTTC. The chain joins TRBV4-3 to TRBJ1-2, with TRBD1 as a possible D gene (5 bases). Per germline, CDR1 LGHNA and CDR2 YSLEER. The CDR3 length is 14 residues. With 6 bases removed from V and 8 bases from J, the gap between germline ends came to 19 bases.

This clone was seen just once. V and J are TRBV5-1 and TRBJ1-4; 7 bases align to TRBD1. This CDR3 has 16 amino acids. Germline V gene sequence: CDR1 SGHRS, CDR2 YFSETQ. V was pared by 0 bases and J by 3 bases, with 5 bases of the junction left unmatched. The CDR3 coding sequence is TGCGCCAGCAGCTTGGCCCCAGGGACAGCTAATGAAAAACTGTTTTTT. It codes for CASSLAPGTANEKLFF.

This chain uses TRBV6-5 with TRBJ2-1; 9 bases map to TRBD2. Germline CDR1 and CDR2: MNHEY and SVGAGI. This CDR3 has 14 amino acids. V lost 11 bases and J lost 6; bases outside the gene matches: 11. The CDR3 region has the DNA TGTGCCGCCAGGCGCGGGGGGGAAAGCAATGAGCAGTTCTTC. As protein: CAARRGGESNEQFF.

The chain recombines TRBV14 with TRBJ1-3; D remains ambiguous. This CDR3 has 14 amino acids. Trimming cost V 1 base and J 4 bases, with 8 bases left between them. Looked up from germline, CDR1 is SGHDN and CDR2 is FVKESK. The CDR3 loop reads CASSQGFAGNTIYF. CDR3 DNA: TGTGCCAGCAGCCAAGGATTTGCAGGAAACACCATATATTTT.

This sequence joins TRBV5-5 and TRBJ1-3; tentative D call: TRBD1 (6 bases). The V end lost 4 bases, the J end lost 9 bases, and 17 bases lay between the germline ends. The CDR3 has 14 amino acids. Per germline, CDR1 SGHKS and CDR2 YYEKEE (reference sequence). CDR3 nucleotide sequence: TGTGCCAGCAGCACGGAGGTAGGGGGATTCACCATATATTTT. This translates into CASSTEVGGFTIYF.

This clone was seen once. The gene calls are TRBV6-5 and TRBJ1-3; a weak D match, TRBD1 (5 bases). This CDR3 contains 16 residues. Trimming cost V 4 bases and J 1 base, with 14 bases left between them. Germline V gene sequence: CDR1 MNHEY, CDR2 SVGAGI. The CDR3 here is CASSLARGRSGNTIYF. The CDR3 coding sequence is TGTGCCAGCAGTTTAGCTCGGGGGAGGTCTGGAAACACCATATATTTT.

The chain joins TRBV5-4 to TRBJ1-2, with no clear D. The germline V gene has CDR1 SGHNT and CDR2 YYREEE (reference sequence). The germline V and J ends were trimmed by 4 bases and 2 bases, with 9 bases remaining between them. CDR3 length: 13 amino acids. CDR3 coding DNA: TGTGCCAGCAGCCCCTCTGAAAACTATGGCTACACCTTC. Its protein is CASSPSENYGYTF.

J is TRBJ1-3 and V is TRBV28; the match to TRBD1 covers 7 bases. Germline V gene lookup returns CDR1 MDHEN and CDR2 SYDVKM. The CDR3 length is 14 residues. V was pared by 2 bases and J by 5 bases, with 3 bases of the junction left unmatched. The CDR3 DNA reads TGTGCCAGCAGTTTAGGACAGGATAGAAACACCATATATTTT. It codes for CASSLGQDRNTIYF.

The chain combines TRBV5-6 with TRBJ2-7; 8 nucleotides agree with TRBD1. This CDR3 region has 15 residues. The V and J ends lost 4 bases and 3 bases, in that order; junction bases with no gene match: 9. In germline, CDR1 is SGHDT, CDR2 YYEEEE. The CDR3 nucleotides are TGTGCCAGCAGCGACGACAGGGGTGGTAGCTACGAGCAGTACTTC. Protein sequence: CASSDDRGGSYEQYF.

The chain joins TRBV2 to TRBJ2-2, with D possibly called TRBD1 or TRBD2 (5 bases each). This CDR3 region has 15 residues. Germline V gene lookup returns CDR1 SNHLY and CDR2 FYNNEI. Trimming removed 6 bases from V and 2 bases from J, with 13 bases in between. The CDR3 sequence is CASRALGPNTGELFF. The CDR3 nucleotides read TGTGCCAGCAGGGCCCTGGGACCAAACACCGGGGAGCTGTTTTTT.

The rearrangement uses TRBV28 and TRBJ2-3; perhaps TRBD1 as D (5 bases). The CDR3 sequence is 14 residues long. V lost 9 bases and J 3 bases, leaving 16 bases between the germline ends. Germline V gene data show CDR1 as MDHEN and CDR2 as SYDVKM. CDR3 bases: TGTGCCAGTTCAAGGGCAGGGTCAACAGATACGCAGTATTTT. Its translation: CASSRAGSTDTQYF.

This chain links TRBV6-1 with TRBJ2-5; the match to TRBD1 covers 7 bases. Germline trimming cut 5 bases from V and 5 bases from J; bases unmatched to any gene: 8. The CDR3 extends over 14 amino acids. Looked up from germline, CDR1 is MNHNS and CDR2 is SASEGT. CDR3 nucleotides: TGTGCCAGCAGTCCCTTGACAGGGTTGGAGACCCAGTACTTC. It specifies CASSPLTGLETQYF.

V gene TRBV19 combines with J gene TRBJ1-5; TRBD1 might be the D (5 bases). Germline CDR1 reads LNHDA; CDR2 reads SQIVND (reference sequence). Trimming took 4 bases from V and 11 from J, leaving 15 bases between them. The CDR3 length is 13 residues. CDR3 DNA sequence: TGTGCCAGTAGTAACGGAGGGGTCGTGGCCCAGCATTTT. Encoded protein: CASSNGGVVAQHF.

The chain uses TRBV7-2 and TRBJ2-5; D may be TRBD1 or TRBD2 (5 bases each). CDR3 length: 13 amino acids. Germline assignment: CDR1 SGHTA and CDR2 FQGNSA. Trimming shortened V by 4 bases and J by 10 bases, and 16 bases separated the two germline ends. The DNA for the CDR3 is TGTGCCAGCAGCTCGGGGCCCGGATTCGACCAGTACTTC. The encoded protein is CASSSGPGFDQYF.